The clone carrying this T cell receptor (beta chain) was detected many times. As handled by the study authors: Researchers report that nucleated cell counts were estimated from reference gene primer amplification. Using immunoSEQ multiplex PCR, the repertoire was profiled, and TCRdb retains in-frame clones only, with some absent. D and trimming come from the DNA, and the V and J calls and clone size come from that table. The sample holds 250,000 or so clones, about 80% seen once. These data come from a study of blood T cell repertoires in COVID-19. Study-wide context: The samples span acute and convalescent COVID-19 from the United States, Italy and Spain.

The CDR3 consists of 14 residues. V was pared by 2 bases and J by 1 base, with 8 bases between. CDR1 MNHEY and CDR2 SVGAGI come from the germline V gene. Cohort allocation depended upon clinical history that participants reported. V is TRBV6-5 and J is TRBJ1-2; possibly TRBD1 for D (6 bases). The sequence came from a man in his fifties or sixties who had recovered from COVID-19. The sequenced sample was PBMCs or T cells enriched from blood (not recorded which). The CDR3 DNA is TGTGCCAGCAGTTACGTACAGGGTAACTATGGCTACACCTTC. It yields the protein CASSYVQGNYGYTF.